This record covers a single T cell receptor (beta chain). Antigen unknown. V gave up 2 bases and J gave up 14 bases; unmatched junction bases: 3. This CDR3 is built from 13 residues. The germline V gene has CDR1 MDHEN and CDR2 SYDVKM. Repertoires were generated with immunoSEQ multiplex PCR, while TCRdb's copy carries only in-frame clones and drops some. The sample includes about 2.4 million clones, 93% of them seen just once. This specimen comes from a study of shared clonotypes between healthy human individuals. Study findings and constraints: Naive CD4 clonotypes overlapped across a few donors at approximately 5.5%.

The sequencing sample was made of naive CD4+ T cells from PBMCs. Sample subset: CD45RA+ positively selected. The sequence was obtained from a man aged 18 to 30 in good health. Some clones in this sample may be carry-over from other donors' samples. The rearrangement joins TRBV28 to TRBJ2-1, with 13 bases lining up with TRBD2. CDR3 sequence (DNA): TGTGCCAGCAGTTTAACTAGCGGGAGGGCCAAGTTCTTC. As protein: CASSLTSGRAKFF.